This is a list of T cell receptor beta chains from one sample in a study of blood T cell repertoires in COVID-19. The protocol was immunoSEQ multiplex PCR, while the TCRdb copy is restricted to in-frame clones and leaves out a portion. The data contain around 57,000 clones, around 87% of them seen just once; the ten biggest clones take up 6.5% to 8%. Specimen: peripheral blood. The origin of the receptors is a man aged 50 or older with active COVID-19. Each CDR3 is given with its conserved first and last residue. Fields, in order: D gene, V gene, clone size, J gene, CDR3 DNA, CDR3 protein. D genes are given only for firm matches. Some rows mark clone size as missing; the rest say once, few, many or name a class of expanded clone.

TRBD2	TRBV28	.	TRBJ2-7	TGTGCCAGTAGTAGCGGGAGTTTACGTAACGAGCAGTACTTC	CASSSGSLRNEQYF
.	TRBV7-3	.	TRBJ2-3	TGTGCCAGCAGCGGGAGTCACACAGATACGCAGTATTTT	CASSGSHTDTQYF
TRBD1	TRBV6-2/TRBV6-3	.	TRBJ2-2	TGTGCCAGCAGTTCCCGACAGGGGACCGGGGAGCTGTTTTTT	CASSSRQGTGELFF
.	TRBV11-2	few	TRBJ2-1	TGTGCCAGCAGCTCTCTACGCTCCTACAATGAGCAGTTCTTC	CASSSLRSYNEQFF
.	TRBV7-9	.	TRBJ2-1	TGTGCCAGCAGCTTAGTACAATCGAGGAATGAGCAGTTCTTC	CASSLVQSRNEQFF
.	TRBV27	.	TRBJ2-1	TGTGCCAGCATCTTGAGCGGAGCCAAATCCTACAATGAGCAGTTCTTC	CASILSGAKSYNEQFF
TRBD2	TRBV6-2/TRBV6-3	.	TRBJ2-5	TGTGCCAGCAGTCCCGGGGGGGCGGGAGAACCACAAGAGACCCAGTACTTC	CASSPGGAGEPQETQYF
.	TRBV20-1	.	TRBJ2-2	TGCAGTGCGTCTCAGGGGGGGGAGCTGTTTTTT	CSASQGGELFF
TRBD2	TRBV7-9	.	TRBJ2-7	TGTGCCAGCAGTGGGACTAGCGGGAGGGCCGGCCCCTACGAGCAGTACTTC	CASSGTSGRAGPYEQYF
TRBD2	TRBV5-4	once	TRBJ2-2	TGTGCCAGCAGTCCGCGGGAGGGCCACACCGGGGAGCTGTTTTTT	CASSPREGHTGELFF
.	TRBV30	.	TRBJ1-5	TGTGCCTGGGGACAGAACAATCAGCCCCAGCATTTT	CAWGQNNQPQHF
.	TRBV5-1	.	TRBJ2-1	TGCGCCAGCAGCCCCTTTACCGGGTCCGATTACAATGAGCAGTTCTTC	CASSPFTGSDYNEQFF
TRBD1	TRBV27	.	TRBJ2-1	TGTGCCAGCAGTTGGGACAGCTACAATGAGCAGTTCTTC	CASSWDSYNEQFF
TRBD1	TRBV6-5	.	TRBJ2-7	TGTGCCAGCAGTACCCAAACAGGGGTAGGGGACGAGCAGTACTTC	CASSTQTGVGDEQYF
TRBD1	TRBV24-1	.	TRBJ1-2	TGTGCCACCAGTGAGACAGGGTTCGGCTACACCTTC	CATSETGFGYTF
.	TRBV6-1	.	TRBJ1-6	TGTGCCAGCAGTGAAGCGACAACCTATAATTCACCCCTCCACTTT	CASSEATTYNSPLHF
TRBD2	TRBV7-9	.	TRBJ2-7	TGTGCCAGCAGCTCCCCTAGCGGGAGTCCCTACGAGCAGTACTTC	CASSSPSGSPYEQYF
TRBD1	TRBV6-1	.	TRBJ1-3	TGTGCCAGCAGTGAAGCGGGGACAGTCTCTGGAAACACCATATATTTT	CASSEAGTVSGNTIYF
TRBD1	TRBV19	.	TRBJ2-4	TGTGCCAGTGGACAGGTCCGTTTAGCCAAAAACATTCAGTACTTC	CASGQVRLAKNIQYF
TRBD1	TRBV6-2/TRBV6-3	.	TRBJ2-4	TGTGCCAGCAGTTACTCGGTGGACAGGCGTAAAAACATTCAGTACTTC	CASSYSVDRRKNIQYF
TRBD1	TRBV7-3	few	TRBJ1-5	TGTGCCAGCAGCCCGCAGGGGGGGGACAGGGGAGGAAGCAATCAGCCCCAGCATTTT	CASSPQGGDRGGSNQPQHF
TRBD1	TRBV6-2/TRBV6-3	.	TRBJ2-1	TGTGCCAGCAGTGACAGGGACGATGAGCAGTTCTTC	CASSDRDDEQFF
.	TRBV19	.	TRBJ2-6	TGTGCCGCTTCTTCGGGGGCTGGGGCCAACGTCCTGACTTTC	CAASSGAGANVLTF
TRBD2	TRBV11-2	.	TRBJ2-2	TGTGCCAGCAGCCCTGGACTAGCGGGGAACACCGGGGAGCTGTTTTTT	CASSPGLAGNTGELFF
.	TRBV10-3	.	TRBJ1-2	TGTGCCATCAGTACTCGACAGGAAAGGGGATACACCTTC	CAISTRQERGYTF
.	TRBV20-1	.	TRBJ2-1	TGCAGTGCCCTCTCTAGGAATGAGCAGTTCTTC	CSALSRNEQFF
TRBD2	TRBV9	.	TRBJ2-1	TGTGCCAGCAGCGCCCCGGGACTAGCGGCCTACAATGAGCAGTTCTTC	CASSAPGLAAYNEQFF
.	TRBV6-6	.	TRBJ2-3	TGTGCCAGCAGCCCTACTAATCCTAGCACAGATACGCAGTATTTT	CASSPTNPSTDTQYF
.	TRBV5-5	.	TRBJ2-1	TGTGCCAGCAGCTTGCAACAGATCTCCTACAATGAGCAGTTCTTC	CASSLQQISYNEQFF
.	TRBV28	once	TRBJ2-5	TGTGCCAGCAAGCGAGGGGGCCAAGAGACCCAGTACTTC	CASKRGGQETQYF
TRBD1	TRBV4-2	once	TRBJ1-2	TGTGCCAGCAGCCTTCGAACCGGGACAGGGCTTGGTGGCTACACCTTC	CASSLRTGTGLGGYTF
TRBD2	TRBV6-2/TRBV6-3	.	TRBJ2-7	TGTGCCAGCAGTTACTCCGGGGCTAGCGGCATGGGGCAGTACTTC	CASSYSGASGMGQYF
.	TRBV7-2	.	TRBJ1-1	TGTGCCAGCAGCTTAAAGATGGGTCCGGGGACTGAAGCTTTCTTT	CASSLKMGPGTEAFF
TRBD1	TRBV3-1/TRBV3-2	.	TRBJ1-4	TGTGCCAGCAGCTATGGGACAGGGGAAAAACTGTTTTTT	CASSYGTGEKLFF
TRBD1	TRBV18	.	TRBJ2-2	TGTGCCAGCTCACCTGGGACAGGGGACACCGGGGAGCTGTTTTTT	CASSPGTGDTGELFF
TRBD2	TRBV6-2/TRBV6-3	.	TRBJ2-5	TGTGCCAGCAGCTATCAGCGGGAGCGCGAGACCCAGTACTTC	CASSYQRERETQYF
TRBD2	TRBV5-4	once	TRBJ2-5	TGTGCCAGCAGCCCCCCACGGAGCGGGAGGTCCGCGGGGACCCAGTACTTC	CASSPPRSGRSAGTQYF
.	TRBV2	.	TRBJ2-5	TGTGCCAGCAGCCTCGGGGGGGCAGGGGGCCAAGAGACCCAGTACTTC	CASSLGGAGGQETQYF
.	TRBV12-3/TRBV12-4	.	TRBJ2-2	TGTGCCAGCAGGGAGGTCTCAGCCGGGGAGCTGTTTTTT	CASREVSAGELFF
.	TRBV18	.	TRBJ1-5	TGTGCCAGCTCATTGACAGACAATCAGCCCCAGCATTTT	CASSLTDNQPQHF
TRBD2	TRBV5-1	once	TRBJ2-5	TGCGCCAGCAGCTTGGGCATAGCGGGGGACCGTAAAGAGACCCAGTACTTC	CASSLGIAGDRKETQYF
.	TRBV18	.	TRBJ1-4	TGTGCCAGCTCACCACTGGGAGAGGGGAGGAATGAAAAACTGTTTTTT	CASSPLGEGRNEKLFF
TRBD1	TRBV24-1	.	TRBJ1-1	TGTGCCACCAGTGATAACAGGGGAAACACTGAAGCTTTCTTT	CATSDNRGNTEAFF
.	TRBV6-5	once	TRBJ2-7	TGTGCCAGCATGAAGCAGGGTTACTCCTACGAGCAGTACTTC	CASMKQGYSYEQYF
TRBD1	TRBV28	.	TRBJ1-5	TGTGCCAGTCGACAGGGGGTACGGAACAATCAGCCCCAGCATTTT	CASRQGVRNNQPQHF
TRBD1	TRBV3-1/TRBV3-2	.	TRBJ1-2	TGTGCCAGCAGCCAACCCACGAGGACAGGGTATTACGGGGGCTACACCTTC	CASSQPTRTGYYGGYTF